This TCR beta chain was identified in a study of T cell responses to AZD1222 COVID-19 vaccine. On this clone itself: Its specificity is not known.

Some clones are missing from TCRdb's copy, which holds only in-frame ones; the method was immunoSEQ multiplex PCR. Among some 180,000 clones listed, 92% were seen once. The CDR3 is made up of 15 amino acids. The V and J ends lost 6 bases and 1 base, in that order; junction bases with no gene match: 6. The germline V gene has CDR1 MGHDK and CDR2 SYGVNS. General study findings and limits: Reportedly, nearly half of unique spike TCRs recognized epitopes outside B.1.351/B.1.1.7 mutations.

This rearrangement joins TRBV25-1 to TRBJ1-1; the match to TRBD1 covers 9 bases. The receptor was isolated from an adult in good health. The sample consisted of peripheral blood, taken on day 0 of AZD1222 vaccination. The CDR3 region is CASSGQGRANTEAFF. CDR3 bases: TGTGCCAGCAGCGGACAGGGGAGAGCGAACACTGAAGCTTTCTTT.